This T cell receptor beta chain was obtained from a study of molecular identifiers for immune sequencing clone quantification. Previously published methods and listed TCR primers were used for the bulk TCR libraries. TCRdb used MiXCR to reprocess the PCR reads, holding one entry per CDR3 protein. The data contain tens of thousands of distinct CDR3 sequences, about a sixth of them singletons. Preparation of naive CD8 libraries involved roughly 20,000 to 1,100,000 sorted cells and 10%, 30% or 50% RNA. Naive CD8 T cells, phenotype CD8+CD4-CCR7+CD45RA+, were sorted. Broader study findings: Among effectors, clones above 20 RNA copies held over 99% of molecules; among naive cells, under 1%.

As concerns this clonotype: Its antigen is still unknown. A read error may explain this, as a much larger clone is one base away.

Trimming removed 5 bases from V and 0 bases from J; junction bases left unmatched: 7. Germline assignment: CDR1 DFQATT and CDR2 SNEGSKA (reference sequence). The CDR3 is 17 residues long. This receptor was obtained from a human donor in good health. Some libraries in this study had Jurkat cell RNA spiked in. Material: naive CD8+ T cells from blood, with Jurkat cell RNA spiked in. Stated subset: FACS-sorted CD8+CD4-CCR7+CD45RA+ naive T cells. This sequence joins TRBV20-1 and TRBJ2-3, with 14 bases aligning to TRBD2. The CDR3 DNA sequence: TGCAGTGCTCCCTCGGGACTAGCGGGAGAAAGCACAGATACGCAGTATTTT. Residues: CSAPSGLAGESTDTQYF.